This T cell receptor (beta chain) appears in the sequencing data of a study of CD8+CD57+ T cells in acquired aplastic anemia. For the study at large: Sorted CD4+ and CD8+ cells gave a mean 3.2 ug DNA, range about 0.2 to 27.4 ug. Healthy-donor CD4+ cells averaged about 11 million reads.

Per germline, CDR1 SNHLY and CDR2 FYNNEI. CDR3 length equals 11 residues. The template for TCR beta VDJ and CDR3 sequence profiling was genomic DNA. In TCRdb, the reads were re-called with MiXCR into one record per CDR3 protein. The table includes under 200,000 distinct CDR3 sequences, 63% detected once. To note about this clonotype: A read error may account for a junction end that differs from germline.

The chain is built from TRBV2 and TRBJ2-3; D might be TRBD1 (5 bases). This clonotype originated in a human donor in good health. The sequencing sample was made of sorted CD4+, CD8+, or CD8+CD57+ T cells (not recorded which) from PBMCs. The DNA for the CDR3 is TGTGCCGGACGACTCACAGGTACGCAGTATTTT. It yields the protein CAGRLTGTQYF.